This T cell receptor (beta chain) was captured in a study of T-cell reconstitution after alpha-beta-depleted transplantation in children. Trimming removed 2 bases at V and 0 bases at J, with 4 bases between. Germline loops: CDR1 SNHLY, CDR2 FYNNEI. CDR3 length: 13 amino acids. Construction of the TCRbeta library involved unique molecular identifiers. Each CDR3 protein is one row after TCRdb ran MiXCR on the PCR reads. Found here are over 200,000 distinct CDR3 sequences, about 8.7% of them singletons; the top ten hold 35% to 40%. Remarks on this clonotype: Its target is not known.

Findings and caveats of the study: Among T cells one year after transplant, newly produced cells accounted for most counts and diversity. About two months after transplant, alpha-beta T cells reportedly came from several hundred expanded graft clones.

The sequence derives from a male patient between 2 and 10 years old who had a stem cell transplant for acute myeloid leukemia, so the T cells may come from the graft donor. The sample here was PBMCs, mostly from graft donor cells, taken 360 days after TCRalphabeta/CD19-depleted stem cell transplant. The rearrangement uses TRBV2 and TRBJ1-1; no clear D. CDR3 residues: CASSEHMNTEAFF. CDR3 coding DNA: TGTGCCAGCAGTGAACACATGAACACTGAAGCTTTCTTT.